This TCR beta chain derives from a study of molecular identifiers for immune sequencing clone quantification. Study-level results: Highly expanded clone sizes could be underestimated by identical TCR molecules that share a barcode.

The CDR3 sequence is 19 residues long. In germline, CDR1 is SGHDT, CDR2 YYEEEE. Losses at the gene ends were 0 bases for V and 4 bases for J; bases not matched to a gene: 15. Making the bulk TCR libraries relied on previously described methods and listed TCR primers. TCRdb reprocessed the PCR reads with MiXCR, giving one entry per CDR3 protein. The sample holds some 320,000 distinct CDR3 sequences, roughly 24% seen once. Points on this clonotype: Antigen unknown.

The chain combines TRBV5-6 with TRBJ2-3; 9 bases are a match to TRBD2. The sequencing sample was made of naive CD8+ T cells from blood, with Jurkat cell RNA spiked in. Stated subset: FACS-sorted CD8+CD4-CCR7+CD45RA+ naive T cells. The clonotype originates from a human donor in good health. Some libraries in this study had Jurkat cell RNA spiked in. The CDR3 bases are TGTGCCAGCAGCTTGGCCCCTAGCGGGGCCCCTACCAGGGCAGATACGCAGTATTTT. This translates into CASSLAPSGAPTRADTQYF. The full variable domain, in which reference TRBV5-6 and TRBJ2-3 provide the parts outside the CDR3, is DAGVTQSPTHLIKTRGQQVTLRCSPKSGHDTVSWYQQALGQGPQFIFQYYEEEERQRGNFPDRFSGHQFPNYSSELNVNALLLGDSALYLCASSLAPSGAPTRADTQYFGPGTRLTVL.